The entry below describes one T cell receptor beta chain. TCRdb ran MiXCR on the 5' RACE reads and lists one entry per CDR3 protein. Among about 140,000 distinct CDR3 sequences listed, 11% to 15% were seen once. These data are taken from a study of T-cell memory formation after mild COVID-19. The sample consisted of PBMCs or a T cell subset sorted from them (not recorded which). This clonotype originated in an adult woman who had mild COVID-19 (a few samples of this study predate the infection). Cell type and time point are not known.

The CDR3 region has the DNA TGTGCCAGTAGTCCTTTGAGTACACGAACGAGCTACGAGCAGTACTTC. Its translation is CASSPLSTRTSYEQYF. V is TRBV19 and J is TRBJ2-7, with D unclear. The V gene lost 5 bases and the J gene lost 3 bases, with 20 bases spanning the gap. CDR1 is LNHDA and CDR2 is SQIVND in the germline V gene (reference sequence). The length of the CDR3 is 16 residues.